The count of the clone carrying this T cell receptor (beta chain) is one. The germline gives CDR1 ENHRY, CDR2 SYGVKD. The CDR3 length is 14 residues. Trimming pared 3 bases from V and 6 bases from J, leaving 13 bases between. Sample-barcoded 5' priming and a J-beta primer mix drove a second PCR of 7 to 11 cycles. MiXCR, run by TCRdb on the 5' RACE reads, gives a single entry per CDR3 protein. Among hundreds of thousands of distinct CDR3 sequences listed, approximately 50% were seen once. This sample is part of a study of blood T cells in healthy people across ages. The sequenced sample consisted of blood. The receptor's source is a man aged 60 to 75 in good health. V is TRBV10-3 and J is TRBJ2-3; possible D gene TRBD1, 5 bases. This CDR3 is CAISDLGPRDTQYF. CDR3 nucleotide sequence: TGTGCCATCAGTGACTTGGGGCCAAGGGATACGCAGTATTTT.